The clone carrying this TCR beta chain was counted a few times. Its antigen is unknown. CDR3 size: 15 residues. The germline V gene encodes CDR1 MRHNA and CDR2 SNTAGT. The V segment lost 3 bases and the J segment 2 bases; nucleotides outside the gene matches: 5. The data derive from a study of cytomegalovirus exposure and HLA in healthy donors. The study's findings and limits: Presence/absence analyses assumed roughly uniform sequencing depth across donors. Sequencing had likely introduced a cluster of highly shared sequence variants as an artifact. Reportedly, a later analysis found an Asian-associated ancestry cluster had fewer N-insertions than the roughly 630-donor mean.

The PCR used 60 Vbeta and 13 Jbeta primers. Assay used: immunoSEQ multiplex PCR; TCRdb lists only in-frame clones, some missing. This table holds 140,000 to 150,000 clones, around three quarters found once. Sequenced input: PBMCs. V gene TRBV6-4 combines with J gene TRBJ2-3, with 7 bases matching TRBD2. The TCR was taken from a woman between 18 and 30 years old in good health and CMV-seropositive. Written as DNA, the CDR3 is TGTGCCAGCAGTGAGCTAGCGGATTTCACAGATACGCAGTATTTT. Translation gives CASSELADFTDTQYF.